The clone carrying this T cell receptor (beta chain) has a single count. The antigen is unknown. Germline CDR1 DFQATT, CDR2 SNEGSKA (reference sequence). This CDR3 has 13 residues. The V gene lost 0 bases and the J gene lost 9 bases, with 12 bases spanning the gap. The data stem from a study of metastatic and nonmetastatic thyroid tumors. As for the study in general: Across peripheral blood and tumor or nodule tissue samples taken from malignant and benign thyroid patients, the repertoires were compared with one another. General observations from the study: Across blood and tumor, TCR beta diversity in malignant thyroid tumors was reportedly significantly higher than in benign nodules.

Until they underwent thyroid surgery, no patient had received any treatment. TCRdb reanalyzed the PCR reads via MiXCR. Among around 59,000 clones listed, 15% to 20% were seen once. Material: blood. The chain carries TRBV20-1 and TRBJ2-1; D uncertain. The sequence derives from a male donor with papillary thyroid cancer or a benign thyroid nodule (not recorded which). Some clones in this sample may be carry-over from other donors' samples. The chain's CDR3 is CSARDEWAGEQFF. Here the CDR3 DNA reads TGCAGTGCTAGAGATGAGTGGGCTGGTGAGCAGTTCTTC.